Listed below are T cell receptor beta chains from one sample, sequenced in a study of shared clonotypes between healthy human individuals. Libraries were prepared by immunoSEQ multiplex PCR; TCRdb keeps only in-frame clonotypes and omits some of them. In the table there are around 2,000,000 clones, roughly 95% of which are singletons. The sample taken for sequencing was naive CD8+ T cells sorted from blood. Receptors originate from a young man in good health. Both conserved end residues are part of each CDR3. The D gene is left open where the match is weak. Clone size, where shown, is once, few, many, or a class for clones that have expanded.

CDR3 | DNA | V | size | J | length | D
CASSYGTGYEQYF | TGTGCCAGCAGTTATGGGACAGGCTACGAGCAGTACTTC | TRBV6-5 | . | TRBJ2-7 | 13 | TRBD1
CASSEDLGLLATDTQYF | TGTGCCAGCAGCGAAGACCTTGGTCTGCTGGCCACAGATACGCAGTATTTT | TRBV7-9 | . | TRBJ2-3 | 17 | .
CAWSVGTGMGEQYF | TGTGCCTGGAGTGTCGGGACAGGGATGGGCGAGCAGTACTTC | TRBV30 | . | TRBJ2-7 | 14 | TRBD1
CASSRDRSETQYF | TGTGCCAGCAGCAGAGACAGGTCAGAGACCCAGTACTTC | TRBV5-8 | once | TRBJ2-5 | 13 | .
CAISESLGSRNTEAFF | TGTGCCATCAGTGAGTCCTTGGGGAGTAGGAACACTGAAGCTTTCTTT | TRBV10-3 | . | TRBJ1-1 | 16 | .
CASGGTEDSPLHF | TGTGCCAGTGGGGGGACAGAGGATTCACCCCTCCACTTT | TRBV6-5 | few | TRBJ1-6 | 13 | TRBD1
CASNSTGKVSSYNEQFF | TGTGCCAGCAACTCAACAGGGAAAGTGTCATCCTACAATGAGCAGTTCTTC | TRBV6-4 | once | TRBJ2-1 | 17 | .
CASSSFRTDSGEDTQYF | TGTGCCAGCAGCTCTTTCCGGACTGACTCCGGGGAAGATACGCAGTATTTT | TRBV11-2 | . | TRBJ2-3 | 17 | .
CASSQDPTGPYEQFF | TGCGCCAGCAGCCAAGATCCCACGGGCCCGTATGAGCAGTTCTTC | TRBV4-3 | . | TRBJ2-1 | 15 | .
CASSYTGPYDYGYTF | TGTGCCAGCAGTTACACAGGGCCCTATGACTATGGCTACACCTTC | TRBV6-5 | . | TRBJ1-2 | 15 | .
CASSVGLSDTEAFF | TGTGCCAGCAGCGTGGGTCTTTCGGACACTGAAGCTTTCTTT | TRBV9 | . | TRBJ1-1 | 14 | .
CASRRGTEAFF | TGTGCCAGCAGGCGGGGAACTGAAGCTTTCTTT | TRBV28 | few | TRBJ1-1 | 11 | .
CASGVRVDYEQYF | TGTGCCAGCGGGGTGCGGGTTGACTACGAGCAGTACTTC | TRBV6-1 | . | TRBJ2-7 | 13 | .
CASSEGQNYGYTF | TGTGCCAGCAGTGAAGGACAAAACTATGGCTACACCTTC | TRBV25-1 | . | TRBJ1-2 | 13 | .
CASKGQGGYNEQFF | TGTGCCAGCAAAGGACAGGGTGGCTACAATGAGCAGTTCTTC | TRBV28 | . | TRBJ2-1 | 14 | TRBD1
CASSLDTAGGFEQYF | TGTGCCAGCAGCTTAGATACGGCAGGGGGCTTCGAGCAGTACTTC | TRBV11-2 | . | TRBJ2-7 | 15 | TRBD1
CASSYSGSLFYEQYF | TGTGCCAGCAGCTATTCCGGGAGTTTGTTCTACGAGCAGTACTTC | TRBV27 | . | TRBJ2-7 | 15 | .
CASSRVHTDTQYF | TGTGCCAGCAGCCGGGTGCACACAGATACGCAGTATTTT | TRBV7-3 | . | TRBJ2-3 | 13 | .
CASSLTVGTGDKNGELFF | TGTGCCAGCAGCCTGACCGTAGGGACAGGGGATAAGAACGGGGAGCTGTTTTTT | TRBV28 | . | TRBJ2-2 | 18 | TRBD1
CASSQDLPGLADSYEQYF | TGCGCCAGCAGCCAAGACCTCCCGGGACTAGCGGACTCCTACGAGCAGTACTTC | TRBV4-3 | . | TRBJ2-7 | 18 | TRBD2
CASSADSNYGYTF | TGTGCCAGCAGCGCGGACAGTAACTATGGCTACACCTTC | TRBV28 | . | TRBJ1-2 | 13 | .
CASSLVPGGWNTGELFF | TGTGCCAGCAGCTTGGTCCCGGGAGGCTGGAACACCGGGGAGCTGTTTTTT | TRBV5-6 | . | TRBJ2-2 | 17 | TRBD2
CASSQDFTSGDPTNEQYF | TGCGCCAGCAGCCAAGATTTCACTAGCGGGGACCCTACGAACGAGCAGTACTTC | TRBV4-3 | . | TRBJ2-7 | 18 | TRBD2
CASSGRGDTQYF | TGTGCCAGCAGCGGACGGGGAGATACGCAGTATTTT | TRBV13 | . | TRBJ2-3 | 12 | .
CASSGTGVPFYEQYF | TGCGCCAGCAGCGGGACAGGGGTACCTTTCTACGAGCAGTACTTC | TRBV5-1 | . | TRBJ2-7 | 15 | TRBD1
CASSLQQGISYNSPLHF | TGTGCCAGCAGCCTCCAACAGGGGATTTCCTATAATTCACCCCTCCACTTT | TRBV13 | . | TRBJ1-6 | 17 | TRBD1
CASSLSRGIDSQETQYF | TGTGCTAGCAGCTTGTCGAGGGGCATAGACTCTCAAGAGACCCAGTACTTC | TRBV7-7 | . | TRBJ2-5 | 17 | .
CASSSLDRGLLADTQYF | TGCGCCAGCAGCTCCTTAGACAGGGGGCTGTTGGCAGATACGCAGTATTTT | TRBV5-1 | . | TRBJ2-3 | 17 | TRBD1
CASSHRLEGETQYF | TGCGCCAGCAGCCACCGACTAGAAGGCGAGACCCAGTACTTC | TRBV4-1 | . | TRBJ2-5 | 14 | .
CASSEVWGPNEKLFF | TGTGCCAGCAGTGAAGTGTGGGGCCCTAATGAAAAACTGTTTTTT | TRBV2 | . | TRBJ1-4 | 15 | .
CASSQTGQLNTEAFF | TGTGCCAGCAGCCAGACTGGACAGTTGAACACTGAAGCTTTCTTT | TRBV4-2 | . | TRBJ1-1 | 15 | .
CASSPLVSTDTQYF | TGTGCCAGCAGCCCCCTGGTTAGCACAGATACGCAGTATTTT | TRBV11-2 | . | TRBJ2-3 | 14 | .
CASRPRQASSYNEQFF | TGTGCCAGCAGACCTAGACAGGCGAGCTCCTACAATGAGCAGTTCTTC | TRBV6-6 | . | TRBJ2-1 | 16 | .
CASSTSGWNSPLHF | TGTGCCAGTAGTACCTCCGGATGGAATTCACCCCTCCACTTT | TRBV19 | . | TRBJ1-6 | 14 | .
CASSSRGLDSPLHF | TGTGCCAGCAGCTCCCGGGGGCTCGATTCACCCCTCCACTTT | TRBV5-6 | . | TRBJ1-6 | 14 | .
CSVGDFSGNTIYF | TGCAGCGTTGGGGACTTCTCTGGAAACACCATATATTTT | TRBV29-1 | once | TRBJ1-3 | 13 | .
CASSSGGWETQYF | TGTGCCAGCAGTTCAGGGGGCTGGGAGACCCAGTACTTC | TRBV28 | . | TRBJ2-5 | 13 | TRBD1
CASSQERSVPMNTEAFF | TGCGCCAGCAGCCAAGAAAGGTCAGTGCCAATGAACACTGAAGCTTTCTTT | TRBV4-1 | . | TRBJ1-1 | 17 | .